This T cell receptor beta chain was recovered during a study of blood T cells in healthy people across ages. Points from the study as a whole: A strong correlation between TCR beta diversity and naive T cell percentage was seen. Long-lived donors had more naive CD4+ cells and higher diversity than aged donors. Age advanced and TCR beta diversity per million T cells fell, roughly linearly.

It was with a sample-barcoded 5' primer and a J-beta primer mix that a second PCR of roughly 7 to 12 cycles was run. TCRdb reanalysed the 5' RACE reads using MiXCR and keeps one entry per CDR3 protein. The sample records more than 1,000,000 distinct CDR3 sequences, 20% to 25% being singletons. The CDR3 loop spans 16 amino acids. The germline gives CDR1 DFQATT, CDR2 SNEGSKA (reference sequence). Notes on this clonotype: What it recognizes is unknown. The germline gene is not matched at one end of the junction; a read error may be the cause.

These data are also associated with another study on T cells of mothers and their children. From that paper: Study donors consisted of a few healthy Caucasian mothers and their six children.

This chain uses TRBV20-1 with TRBJ2-5; the D gene is possibly TRBD1 (6 bases). The clonotype was recovered from a girl aged 2 to 9 in good health. Sequencing was done on a sample of blood. CDR3 DNA sequence: TGCAGTGCCAACGACCTGGGACACCCGCTAGACAATGAGCAGCTCTTC. Its translation: CSANDLGHPLDNEQLF.